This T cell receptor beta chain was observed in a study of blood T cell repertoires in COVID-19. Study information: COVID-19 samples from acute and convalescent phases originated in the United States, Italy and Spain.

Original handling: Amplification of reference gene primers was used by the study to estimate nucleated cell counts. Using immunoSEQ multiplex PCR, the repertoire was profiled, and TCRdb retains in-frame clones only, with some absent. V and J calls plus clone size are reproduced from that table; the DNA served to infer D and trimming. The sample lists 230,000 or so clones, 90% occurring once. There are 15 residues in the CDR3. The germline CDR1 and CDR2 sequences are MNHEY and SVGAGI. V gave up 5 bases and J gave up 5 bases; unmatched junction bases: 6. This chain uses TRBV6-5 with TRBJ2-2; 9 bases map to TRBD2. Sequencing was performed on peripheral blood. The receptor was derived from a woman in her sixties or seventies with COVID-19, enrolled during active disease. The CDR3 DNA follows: TGTGCCAGCAGTATAGCGGGGGCCAGGACCGGGGAGCTGTTTTTT. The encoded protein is CASSIAGARTGELFF.